Below are 30 T cell receptor beta chains sequenced from a single sample in a study of T-cell reconstitution after alpha-beta-depleted transplantation in children. It was with unique molecular identifiers that the TCRbeta library was prepared. TCRdb re-derived calls from the PCR reads in MiXCR, one entry per CDR3 protein. The sample carries around 420,000 distinct CDR3 sequences, roughly 16% recorded once. Sequencing was performed on PBMCs, mostly from graft donor cells, taken 360 days after TCRalphabeta/CD19-depleted stem cell transplant. Every receptor here comes from a boy less than two years old who had a stem cell transplant for Wiskott-Aldrich syndrome, so the T cells may come from the graft donor.

There are a few counts of this clonotype. V usage is TRBV6-1 and J usage is TRBJ2-1, with 8 bases lining up with TRBD2. J gave up 2 bases and V 4 bases, and 22 bases lay outside the gene matches. Germline V gene lookup returns CDR1 MNHNS and CDR2 SASEGT. This CDR3 has 21 amino acids. In DNA, the CDR3 is TGTGCCAGCAGTGCTACCCTCGGGACTAGAACGTTAGACGGCGCCTACAATGAGCAGTTCTTC. It specifies CASSATLGTRTLDGAYNEQFF.

The rearrangement joins TRBV28 to TRBJ1-5; no reliable D call. Per the germline V gene, CDR1 is MDHEN and CDR2 is SYDVKM. CDR3 size: 13 residues. V lost 2 bases and J 10 bases, leaving 12 bases between the germline ends. DNA for the CDR3: TGTGCCAGCAGTTTAAGACGACTACGACCCCAGCATTTT. The encoded protein is CASSLRRLRPQHF.

The V call is TRBV7-2, the J call TRBJ2-5; 7 bases map to TRBD2. CDR3 length equals 16 residues. Losses at the gene ends were 1 base for V and 4 bases for J; bases not matched to a gene: 9. Germline V gene lookup returns CDR1 SGHTA and CDR2 FQGNSA. This CDR3 is CASSLGPLAGRETQYF. In nucleotides, the CDR3 is TGTGCCAGCAGCTTAGGCCCCTTAGCGGGTAGAGAGACCCAGTACTTC.

This chain uses TRBV5-1 with TRBJ2-7, with D possibly TRBD2 on 7 matching bases. V lost 0 bases and J 2 bases, leaving 12 bases between the germline ends. The length of the CDR3 is 15 residues. Germline CDR1 and CDR2: SGHRS and YFSETQ. CDR3 sequence (DNA): TGCGCCAGCAGCTTGGCGGGGGGCATCACCTACGAGCAGTACTTC. It encodes CASSLAGGITYEQYF.

Comments on this clonotype: No conserved phenylalanine or tryptophan ends this CDR3, so it is likely a read error. The rearrangement uses TRBV7-7 and TRBJ2-2; D is uncertain. V was shortened by 1 base and J by 6 bases, with 6 bases between the two germline ends. Germline CDR1 is SSHAT and CDR2 is FNYEAQ (reference sequence). The CDR3 contains 13 residues. In DNA, the CDR3 is TGTGCCAGCAGCTTAGGGCACTCCGGGGAGCTGTTTTGT. Its translation: CASSLGHSGELFC.

V gene TRBV4-1 combines with J gene TRBJ2-5; a weak D match, TRBD2 (6 bases). The V and J ends lost 4 bases and 4 bases respectively, with 19 bases between them. This CDR3 spans 16 amino acids. The germline gives CDR1 MGHRA, CDR2 YSYEKL. The CDR3 loop reads CASSPSDGGNGETQYF. The CDR3 DNA follows: TGCGCCAGCAGCCCTAGTGATGGGGGGAATGGAGAGACCCAGTACTTC.

Only a few counts were recorded for this clonotype. V usage is TRBV6-5 and J usage is TRBJ2-7; D is perhaps TRBD2 (5 bases). This CDR3 comprises 17 residues. The V gene lost 4 bases and the J gene lost 2 bases, with 21 bases spanning the gap. CDR1 and CDR2 (germline): MNHEY, SVGAGI. CDR3 DNA sequence: TGTGCCAGCAGTTCCCCCGACCGGGATCGCAGAACCTACGAGCAGTACTTC. As protein: CASSSPDRDRRTYEQYF.

This clonotype was seen more than once but under ten times. The rearrangement links TRBV5-1 to TRBJ2-7; D call uncertain. CDR1 and CDR2 from the germline V gene are SGHRS and YFSETQ. V was trimmed by 2 bases and J by 0 bases, leaving 15 bases between them. The CDR3 contains 16 residues. This CDR3 reads CASSLDARFNSYEQYF. CDR3 in DNA: TGCGCCAGCAGCTTAGACGCCAGGTTTAACTCCTACGAGCAGTACTTC.

This clonotype was seen only a few times. The chain joins TRBV27 to TRBJ2-3, with TRBD1 identical over 12 bases. CDR1 and CDR2 from the germline V gene are MNHEY and SMNVEV (reference sequence). V lost 6 bases, J lost 2 bases, and 15 bases stayed unmatched. CDR3 length: 19 residues. The CDR3 region is CASRPPGQGAPVVTDTQYF. Written as DNA, the CDR3 is TGTGCCAGCAGACCCCCGGGACAGGGGGCGCCGGTTGTCACAGATACGCAGTATTTT.

A few counts support this clonotype. The CDR3 reads CASSQDRANQPQHF. DNA of the CDR3: TGTGCCAGCAGTCAAGACAGGGCCAATCAGCCCCAGCATTTT. This chain connects TRBV2 to TRBJ1-5, with 7 bases matching TRBD1. The CDR3 runs 14 residues. Germline lookup yields CDR1 SNHLY and CDR2 FYNNEI. V lost 5 bases and J lost 3; bases outside the gene matches: 4. The whole variable domain, filled in from reference TRBV2 and TRBJ1-5, reads EPEVTQTPSHQVTQMGQEVILRCVPISNHLYFYWYRQILGQKVEFLVSFYNNEISEKSEIFDDQFSVERPDGSNFTLKIRSTKLEDSAMYFCASSQDRANQPQHFGDGTRLSIL.

The chain uses TRBV29-1 and TRBJ2-7; TRBD2 agrees at 9 bases. Unmatched junction bases numbered 13, after V lost 6 bases and J lost 7 bases. The CDR3 runs 14 residues. Germline CDR1 is SQVTM and CDR2 is ANQGSEA. The CDR3 protein is CSVCLAGQTREQYF. The CDR3 bases are TGCAGCGTCTGTCTAGCGGGACAAACGAGGGAGCAGTACTTC.

This chain links TRBV30 with TRBJ1-5, with 8 bases matching TRBD1. From germline, CDR1 is GTSNPN and CDR2 SVGIG (reference sequence). The CDR3 runs to 15 residues. J was trimmed by 5 bases and V by 2 bases; bases with no gene match: 8. CDR3 nucleotides: TGTGCCTGGAGTCTCTCAGGGGGCGGATATCAGCCCCAGCATTTT. Translating gives CAWSLSGGGYQPQHF. The variable domain in full, with the rest retrieved from reference TRBV30 and TRBJ1-5, is SQTIHQWPATLVQPVGSPLSLECTVEGTSNPNLYWYRQAAGRGLQLLFYSVGIGQISSEVPQNLSASRPQDRQFILSSKKLLLSDSGFYLCAWSLSGGGYQPQHFGDGTRLSIL.

This clonotype has just a few counts. V gene TRBV15 combines with J gene TRBJ2-7; unclear D gene. The CDR3 has 14 amino acids. CDR1 and CDR2 from the germline V gene are LNHNV and YYDKDF (reference sequence). The V and J ends lost 0 bases and 2 bases respectively, with 8 bases between them. CDR3 sequence reads: CATSRDLQAYEQYF. The CDR3, as DNA: TGTGCCACCAGCAGAGACCTACAAGCCTACGAGCAGTACTTC.

This rearrangement joins TRBV29-1 to TRBJ2-5, with D possibly being TRBD1 (6 bases). Deletions cut 3 bases from V and 1 base from J, with 6 bases between. Germline CDR1 and CDR2: SQVTM and ANQGSEA. This CDR3 has 12 amino acids. In DNA, the CDR3 is TGCAGCGTTGACAGGGGCCAAGAGACCCAGTACTTC. This translates into CSVDRGQETQYF.

V gene TRBV12-3 or TRBV12-4 combines with J gene TRBJ1-2, with D tentatively TRBD1 (5 bases). Trimming took off 4 bases at V and 4 bases at J, with 10 bases between the two ends. The CDR3 contains 13 residues. This chain's CDR3 is CASSSSGLYGYTF. CDR3 in DNA: TGTGCCAGCAGTTCCTCGGGACTCTATGGCTACACCTTC.

This clonotype was seen more than once but under ten times. V and J are TRBV7-8 and TRBJ1-6; no firm D call. Trimming took 7 bases from V and 8 from J, leaving 12 bases between them. CDR1 is SGHVS and CDR2 is FQNEAQ in the germline V gene. This CDR3 is 13 amino acids long. DNA for the CDR3: TGTGCCAGCACCATTAAGGAGTATTCACCCCTCCACTTT. Residues: CASTIKEYSPLHF.

This sequence joins TRBV10-2 and TRBJ2-7; 7 nucleotides agree with TRBD1. This CDR3 has 14 residues. Per germline, CDR1 WSHSY and CDR2 SAAADI. The V and J ends lost 7 bases and 2 bases, in that order; junction bases with no gene match: 8. The CDR3, as DNA: TGCGCCAGCATGGAGAGAGGGGGCCCCTACGAGCAGTACTTC. Protein product: CASMERGGPYEQYF.

This clonotype was seen a handful of times. The chain uses TRBV7-2 and TRBJ2-7, with 13 bases fitting TRBD2. CDR1 is SGHTA, CDR2 FQGNSA, per germline. The V segment lost 3 bases and the J segment 5 bases; nucleotides outside the gene matches: 7. The length of the CDR3 is 16 residues. CDR3 nucleotide sequence: TGTGCCAGCAGCTTTGAGGGACTAGCGGGAAGACACGAGCAGTACTTC. Protein: CASSFEGLAGRHEQYF.

The chain joins TRBV10-3 to TRBJ2-3; D possibly uses TRBD1 or TRBD2 (5 bases each). There are 16 residues in the CDR3. Germline V gene sequence: CDR1 ENHRY, CDR2 SYGVKD. The V end lost 5 bases, the J end lost 2 bases, and 17 bases lay between the germline ends. CDR3 region: CAISSRESLVTDTQYF. CDR3 nucleotide sequence: TGTGCCATCAGTTCCAGGGAGTCGCTGGTCACAGATACGCAGTATTTT.

V is TRBV7-9 and J is TRBJ2-1; D unclear. Looked up from germline, CDR1 is SEHNR and CDR2 is FQNEAQ (reference sequence). This CDR3 is 13 amino acids long. V gave up 2 bases and J gave up 8 bases, with 10 bases separating them. CDR3 in amino acids: CASSLRLLDEQFF. The CDR3 DNA is TGTGCCAGCAGCTTACGCCTACTGGATGAGCAGTTCTTC.

This clonotype was seen a few times. The chain is built from TRBV7-9 and TRBJ1-5, with no clear D. The CDR3 covers 13 residues. Germline assignment: CDR1 SEHNR and CDR2 FQNEAQ (reference sequence). V was trimmed by 7 bases and J by 0 bases, leaving 7 bases between them. CDR3: CASNKDSNQPQHF. CDR3 in DNA: TGTGCCAGCAATAAGGATAGCAATCAGCCCCAGCATTTT.

The gene calls are TRBV4-3 and TRBJ2-4, with D perhaps TRBD1 or TRBD2 (5 bases each). V lost 1 base, J lost 0 bases, and 13 bases lay in between. The length of the CDR3 is 17 residues. The V gene's germline CDR1 is LGHNA and CDR2 YSLEER. Written as DNA, the CDR3 is TGCGCCAGCAGCCAAGCCCGGGGCGGTCTAGCCAAAAACATTCAGTACTTC. This gives the protein CASSQARGGLAKNIQYF.

The chain is built from TRBV14 and TRBJ1-4; 8 nucleotides align to TRBD1. CDR1 SGHDN and CDR2 FVKESK come from the germline V gene. V trimming: 1 base; J trimming: 10 bases; junction bases outside the gene matches: 8. The CDR3 totals 15 residues. Here the CDR3 DNA reads TGTGCCAGCAGCCAAGTCCGGACAGGGAACGGAAAACTGTTTTTT. Translated, it gives CASSQVRTGNGKLFF.

This clonotype was observed a few times. V gene TRBV30 combines with J gene TRBJ1-5, with D uncertain. V lost 0 bases to trimming and J lost 8 bases, with 11 bases between them. Germline lookup yields CDR1 GTSNPN and CDR2 SVGIG (reference sequence). The CDR3 totals 13 residues. CDR3 residues: CAWSVLPEEPQHF. In DNA, the CDR3 is TGTGCCTGGAGTGTACTTCCCGAAGAGCCCCAGCATTTT.

This clonotype was observed at least ten times. The chain has TRBV5-1 and TRBJ2-1; D remains unclear. The CDR3 contains 15 residues. From germline, CDR1 is SGHRS and CDR2 YFSETQ. The V end lost 0 bases, the J end lost 2 bases, and 9 bases lay between the germline ends. In DNA form, the CDR3 reads TGCGCCAGCAGCTTGGCCTCGCAGACCTACAATGAGCAGTTCTTC. It yields the protein CASSLASQTYNEQFF.

The CDR3 nucleotides read TGTGCCACCTTCTCAAGGGGCGGAGATACGCAGTATTTT. It is translated as CATFSRGGDTQYF. The V and J genes are TRBV27 and TRBJ2-3; perhaps TRBD1 as D (5 bases). V shed 10 bases and J shed 5 bases, with 16 bases lying between them. The CDR3 consists of 13 residues. The germline V gene has CDR1 MNHEY and CDR2 SMNVEV (reference sequence).

The chain is built from TRBV28 and TRBJ2-7, with TRBD1 matching over 9 bases. The CDR3 sequence is 13 residues long. V trimming: 6 bases; J trimming: 5 bases; junction bases outside the gene matches: 5. CDR1 and CDR2 from the germline V gene are MDHEN and SYDVKM. The CDR3 is CASRGTGRDEQYF. The CDR3, as DNA: TGTGCCAGCAGGGGGACAGGGAGGGACGAGCAGTACTTC.

This clonotype has only a few counts. The chain links TRBV27 to TRBJ2-7; 7 bases align to TRBD2. This CDR3 contains 13 residues. The V gene's germline CDR1 is MNHEY and CDR2 SMNVEV (reference sequence). V lost 6 bases, J lost 4 bases, and 6 bases stayed unmatched. The CDR3 region has the DNA TGTGCCAGCAGGGCTAGCGGATATTACGAGCAGTACTTC. Residues: CASRASGYYEQYF.

This clonotype was counted only a few times. V is TRBV7-2 and J is TRBJ2-7; no firm D call. Germline V gives CDR1 SGHTA, CDR2 FQGNSA. The CDR3 runs to 14 residues. Trimming pared 3 bases from V and 6 bases from J, leaving 15 bases between. This CDR3 reads CASSLGRFRFEQYF. CDR3 in DNA: TGTGCCAGCAGCTTGGGCAGGTTTAGATTCGAGCAGTACTTC.

The chain joins TRBV29-1 to TRBJ2-7; D tentatively reads TRBD1 or TRBD2 (6 bases each). The CDR3 has 13 amino acids. V lost 5 bases, J lost 3 bases, and 14 bases lay in between. Per germline, CDR1 SQVTM and CDR2 ANQGSEA. The CDR3 region has the DNA TGCAGCGTTCAAGGAGGGGACAACTACGAGCAGTACTTC. This sequence encodes CSVQGGDNYEQYF.